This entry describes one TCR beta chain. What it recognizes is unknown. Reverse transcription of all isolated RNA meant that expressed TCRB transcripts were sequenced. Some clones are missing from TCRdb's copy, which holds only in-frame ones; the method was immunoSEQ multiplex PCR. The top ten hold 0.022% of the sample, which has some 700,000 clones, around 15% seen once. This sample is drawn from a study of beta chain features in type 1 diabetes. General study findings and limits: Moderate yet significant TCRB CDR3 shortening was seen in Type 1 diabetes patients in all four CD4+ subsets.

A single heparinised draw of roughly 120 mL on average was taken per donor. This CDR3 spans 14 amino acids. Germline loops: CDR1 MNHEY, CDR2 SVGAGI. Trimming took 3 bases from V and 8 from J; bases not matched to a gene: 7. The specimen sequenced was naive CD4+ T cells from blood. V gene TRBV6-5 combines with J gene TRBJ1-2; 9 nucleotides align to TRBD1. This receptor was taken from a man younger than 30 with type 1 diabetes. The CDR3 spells CASSYGDRAGGYTF. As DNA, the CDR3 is TGTGCCAGCAGTTATGGGGACAGGGCCGGAGGCTACACCTTC.